This entry is about one T cell receptor (beta chain). The sample comes from a study of CXCR3 chemokines and chemotherapy response in bladder cancer. Each CDR3 protein gets one entry after TCRdb re-called the PCR reads with MiXCR. In the table there are about 8,100 distinct CDR3 sequences, roughly 12% of which are singletons. The germline V and J ends were trimmed by 1 base and 8 bases, with 12 bases remaining between them. The length of the CDR3 is 14 residues. Looked up from germline, CDR1 is MGHRA and CDR2 is YSYEKL. The sample here was taken from a patient whose treatment included neoadjuvant chemotherapy. This clonotype originated in a human donor with bladder cancer that responded to neoadjuvant chemotherapy. This chain uses TRBV4-1 with TRBJ2-1, with D tentatively TRBD1 (6 bases). The CDR3 region has the DNA TGCGCCAGCAGCCAAGCCTACAGGGTGGATGAGCAGTTCTTC. Protein product: CASSQAYRVDEQFF.